Shown below are 5 T cell receptor beta chains from a single sample sequenced in a study of sequential checkpoint blockade in melanoma. As to treatment: randomized to nivolumab then ipilimumab (arm A) or the reverse (arm B). Generated by immunoSEQ multiplex PCR, the TCRdb table keeps only in-frame clones and is missing some. The sample lists under 20,000 clones, around 82% occurring once. The input for sequencing was CD8+ T cells sorted from blood (inferred from file names), taken from a patient given nivolumab and ipilimumab in sequence. These receptors were collected from a human donor with melanoma.

The chain is built from TRBV7-9 and TRBJ2-1; a possible D gene is TRBD2 (7 bases). V lost 5 bases and J lost 7, with 21 bases in between. The CDR3 runs 16 residues. Germline CDR1 SEHNR, CDR2 FQNEAQ (reference sequence). CDR3 in DNA: TGTGCCAGCAGCCCTCATTGGGGGGGCGAGGGTAATGAGCAGTTCTTC. Protein product: CASSPHWGGEGNEQFF.

The chain has TRBV7-9 and TRBJ2-1; perhaps TRBD2 as D (5 bases). CDR3 length: 12 amino acids. Germline V lookup: CDR1 SEHNR, CDR2 FQNEAQ (reference sequence). Trimming took 6 bases from V and 6 from J, leaving 9 bases between them. The CDR3, as DNA: TGTGCCAGCAGAACGGGGAGCAATGAGCAGTTCTTC. Its protein is CASRTGSNEQFF. Looking up the rest from reference TRBV7-9 and TRBJ2-1 gives the full variable domain: DTGVSQNPRHKITKRGQNVTFRCDPISEHNRLYWYRQTLGQGPEFLTYFQNEAQLEKSRLLSDRFSAERPKGSFSTLEIQRTEQGDSAMYLCASRTGSNEQFFGPGTRLTVL.

The J gene is TRBJ2-1, the V gene TRBV6-5; 13 nucleotides agree with TRBD2. The CDR3 spans 14 residues. Per the germline V gene, CDR1 is MNHEY and CDR2 is SVGAGI. The junction had 3 bases not matched to a gene; V was cut back by 6 bases and J by 7 bases. The CDR3 spells CASRGTSGMNEQFF. For the CDR3, the DNA is TGTGCCAGCAGGGGGACTAGCGGGATGAATGAGCAGTTCTTC.

V is TRBV28 and J is TRBJ1-5, with 9 bases that match TRBD1. The CDR3 loop spans 16 amino acids. The germline V gene encodes CDR1 MDHEN and CDR2 SYDVKM. Trimming cost V 6 bases and J 1 base; bases outside gene matches: 7. The CDR3 coding sequence is TGTGCCAGCAGCGTCCCGGGGACAGGGAGCAATCAGCCCCAGCATTTT. Residues: CASSVPGTGSNQPQHF.

This rearrangement joins TRBV4-1 to TRBJ1-2; D may be TRBD1 (6 bases). Germline lookup yields CDR1 MGHRA and CDR2 YSYEKL. The V and J ends lost 0 bases and 6 bases respectively, with 17 bases between them. The length of the CDR3 is 16 residues. CDR3 nucleotides: TGCGCCAGCAGCCAAGATGGGGGGGCGCAAAGAAATGGCTACACCTTC. Its translation: CASSQDGGAQRNGYTF.